These 24 T cell receptor beta chains originate from one sample sequenced in a study of T cell changes during pregnancy in multiple sclerosis (dated by TCRdb to the late 2010s). The library was generated by the immunoSEQ multiplex PCR assay. The table comes from immuneACCESS by way of TCRdb, which keeps in-frame sequences with V and J called. Part of the clones is missing from these tables; in studies checked, under half for an unresolved V gene and the rest for unknown reasons. The sample includes tens of thousands of clones, with approximately 93% observed a single time. More than 0.85% of the sample goes to the ten largest clones. The sequences come from peripheral blood, collected in the second trimester of pregnancy. These TCRs come from a female donor in good health, enrolled as a control in a pregnancy study.

The chain uses TRBV13 and TRBJ2-3, with 13 bases lining up with TRBD2. The V gene's germline CDR1 is PRHDT and CDR2 FYEKMQ (reference sequence). The CDR3 has 18 amino acids. With 2 bases clipped from V and 0 bases from J, the junction kept 5 bases outside the gene matches. Here the CDR3 DNA reads TGTGCCAGCAGCTTACGCCGACTAGCGGGAGGAAGCACAGATACGCAGTATTTT. Amino acids: CASSLRRLAGGSTDTQYF.

J is TRBJ1-1 and V is TRBV10-1; D possibly corresponds to TRBD1 (5 bases). CDR1 is WNHNN and CDR2 is SYGVQD in the germline V gene (reference sequence). V lost 6 bases and J 4 bases, leaving 18 bases between the germline ends. This CDR3 contains 15 residues. As DNA, the CDR3 is TGCGCCAGCAGGCTCTTCAGGGAAAGGAGCACTGAAGCTTTCTTT. Amino acid sequence: CASRLFRERSTEAFF.

This clone was seen just once. The chain uses TRBV19 and TRBJ1-1; 7 nucleotides agree with TRBD1. Losses at the gene ends were 4 bases for V and 1 base for J; bases not matched to a gene: 9. CDR1 and CDR2 (germline): LNHDA, SQIVND (reference sequence). The length of the CDR3 is 16 residues. The CDR3: CASSKGQVIPNTEAFF. The DNA of the CDR3 is TGTGCCAGTAGTAAAGGACAGGTTATACCGAACACTGAAGCTTTCTTT.

The J gene is TRBJ1-4, the V gene TRBV7-9; TRBD1 aligns across 7 bases. The trim removed 1 base at V and 11 bases at J, leaving 10 bases unmatched. Germline V lookup: CDR1 SEHNR, CDR2 FQNEAQ (reference sequence). This CDR3 contains 15 residues. The CDR3 reads CASSLEGARVRKLFF. The CDR3 coding sequence is TGTGCCAGCAGCTTAGAGGGGGCGCGTGTAAGGAAACTGTTTTTT.

The chain carries TRBV15 and TRBJ2-2; tentatively, D is TRBD2 (5 bases). Per the germline V gene, CDR1 is LNHNV and CDR2 is YYDKDF (reference sequence). The CDR3 spans 15 residues. With 2 bases removed from V and 6 bases from J, the gap between germline ends came to 13 bases. The CDR3 region has the DNA TGTGCCACCAGCAGACTAGCCGTAATGGCCGGGGAGCTGTTTTTT. Translated: CATSRLAVMAGELFF.

This clone was counted only a few times. This chain links TRBV7-9 with TRBJ2-7, with TRBD1 matching over 11 bases. The CDR3 totals 15 residues. Germline V gene lookup returns CDR1 SEHNR and CDR2 FQNEAQ (reference sequence). The ends lost 5 bases at V and 4 bases at J; junction bases unmatched: 7. The CDR3 DNA reads as TGTGCCAGCAGCCCAGGACAGGGGGCGCGATACGAGCAGTACTTC. Translation gives CASSPGQGARYEQYF.

This chain connects TRBV27 to TRBJ2-5, with TRBD1 identical over 7 bases. Germline V CDR1 and CDR2: MNHEY, SMNVEV (reference sequence). V shed 3 bases and J 4 bases; nucleotides not matched to a gene: 14. The CDR3 is made up of 17 amino acids. CDR3 region: CASSFRVRGPGSETQYF. The CDR3 nucleotides are TGTGCCAGCAGTTTCCGCGTTAGGGGGCCTGGTTCAGAGACCCAGTACTTC.

This clone was seen once. The V gene is TRBV28, the J gene TRBJ1-1; D remains ambiguous. CDR3 length equals 11 residues. V was cut by 6 bases and J by 1 base, with 3 bases left in between. Germline V gene data show CDR1 as MDHEN and CDR2 as SYDVKM. The DNA for the CDR3 is TGTGCCAGCAGCAAGAACACTGAAGCTTTCTTT. Translation: CASSKNTEAFF. Complete variable domain (other parts from reference TRBV28 and TRBJ1-1): DVKVTQSSRYLVKRTGEKVFLECVQDMDHENMFWYRQDPGLGLRLIYFSYDVKMKEKGDIPEGYSVSREKKERFSLILESASTNQTSMYLCASSKNTEAFFGQGTRLTVV.

The DNA for the CDR3 is TGTGCCAGCAGTGAAAGACAGGGCACAGATACGCAGTATTTT. Its protein is CASSERQGTDTQYF. This chain connects TRBV25-1 to TRBJ2-3; perhaps TRBD1 as D (6 bases). The V end was cut by 2 bases, the J end by 1 base, with 7 bases between. CDR1 is MGHDK and CDR2 is SYGVNS in the germline V gene. The CDR3 is 14 amino acids.

The rearrangement links TRBV10-3 to TRBJ2-7, with D possibly being TRBD2 (5 bases). The germline V gene has CDR1 ENHRY and CDR2 SYGVKD. CDR3 length: 12 amino acids. Trimming pared 8 bases from V and 3 bases from J, leaving 11 bases between. The CDR3 sequence: CAIASGIYEQYF. The CDR3 DNA reads as TGTGCCATCGCTTCCGGGATCTACGAGCAGTACTTC.

The gene calls are TRBV28 and TRBJ1-5; 9 bases agree with TRBD1. The trim removed 4 bases at V and 8 bases at J, leaving 9 bases unmatched. The germline V gene has CDR1 MDHEN and CDR2 SYDVKM. The length of the CDR3 is 15 residues. The CDR3 DNA reads TGTGCCAGCAGTTCTTTACAGGGGGCCGCGGAGCCCCAGCATTTT. Protein product: CASSSLQGAAEPQHF.

The chain joins TRBV30 to TRBJ2-1, with TRBD1 identical over 7 bases. V was pared by 2 bases and J by 5 bases, with 6 bases of the junction left unmatched. This CDR3 comprises 14 residues. The V gene's germline CDR1 is GTSNPN and CDR2 SVGIG (reference sequence). The CDR3: CAWSKQGINNEQFF. As DNA, the CDR3 is TGTGCCTGGAGTAAACAGGGGATCAACAATGAGCAGTTCTTC.

This chain connects TRBV6-5 to TRBJ1-2; a weak D match, TRBD1 (5 bases). Germline V lookup: CDR1 MNHEY, CDR2 SVGAGI. With 4 bases removed from V and 3 bases from J, the gap between germline ends came to 9 bases. The CDR3 totals 13 residues. The CDR3 reads CASSSTAYYGYTF. The CDR3 nucleotides are TGTGCCAGCAGTTCGACAGCCTACTATGGCTACACCTTC.

The gene calls are TRBV2 and TRBJ2-7; D ambiguous. Looked up from germline, CDR1 is SNHLY and CDR2 is FYNNEI. Deletions cut 6 bases from V and 4 bases from J, with 10 bases between. This CDR3 region has 12 residues. This CDR3 reads CASRANFYEQYF. DNA of the CDR3: TGTGCCAGCAGAGCTAATTTTTACGAGCAGTACTTC.

The rearrangement links TRBV6-1 to TRBJ1-5; 7 nucleotides align to TRBD1. The CDR3 contains 15 residues. The V gene's germline CDR1 is MNHNS and CDR2 SASEGT. With 4 bases clipped from V and 11 bases from J, the junction kept 14 bases outside the gene matches. The CDR3 loop reads CASSAQGQDLGTQHF. The DNA of the CDR3 is TGTGCCAGCAGTGCCCAAGGACAGGACCTAGGGACCCAGCATTTT.

The chain has TRBV11-3 and TRBJ2-3; D ambiguous. Germline V gene data show CDR1 as SGHNT and CDR2 as YENEEA. The V and J ends lost 5 bases and 3 bases respectively, with 15 bases between them. This CDR3 comprises 15 residues. Here the CDR3 DNA reads TGTGCCAGCAGCCCAGGAACGGATACGACAGATACGCAGTATTTT. Translating gives CASSPGTDTTDTQYF.

The V and J genes are TRBV19 and TRBJ1-1, with TRBD1 as a possible D gene (6 bases). Trimming pared 5 bases from V and 0 bases from J, leaving 19 bases between. The CDR3 contains 17 residues. Germline values: CDR1 LNHDA, CDR2 SQIVND (reference sequence). CDR3: CASSPAVARGMNTEAFF. The CDR3 nucleotides are TGTGCCAGTAGTCCCGCCGTGGCCAGGGGTATGAACACTGAAGCTTTCTTT.

The chain couples TRBV28 to TRBJ2-1; 8 nucleotides match TRBD1. This CDR3 region has 16 residues. Looked up from germline, CDR1 is MDHEN and CDR2 is SYDVKM. The V gene end was trimmed by 5 bases and the J gene end by 1 base; junction bases not matched to a gene: 7. The CDR3 loop reads CASSTSGGASYNEQFF. The CDR3 region has the DNA TGTGCCAGCAGTACCTCAGGGGGCGCTTCCTACAATGAGCAGTTCTTC.

The chain has TRBV28 and TRBJ2-7, with D maybe TRBD2 (5 bases). V lost 2 bases to trimming and J lost 10 bases, with 15 bases between them. In germline, CDR1 is MDHEN, CDR2 SYDVKM. The CDR3 is 13 amino acids. The CDR3 nucleotides read TGTGCCAGCAGTTTAGACCCCGGGAACCCACAGTACTTC. This gives the protein CASSLDPGNPQYF.

V is TRBV7-2 and J is TRBJ1-1; D is uncertain. The CDR3 totals 14 residues. In germline, CDR1 is SGHTA, CDR2 FQGNSA. The V gene lost 3 bases and the J gene lost 2 bases, with 10 bases spanning the gap. The CDR3: CASSFGGPNTEAFF. The CDR3 region has the DNA TGTGCCAGCAGCTTTGGAGGGCCCAACACTGAAGCTTTCTTT.

V is TRBV28 and J is TRBJ2-7; D perhaps matches TRBD2 (6 bases). The germline CDR1 and CDR2 sequences are MDHEN and SYDVKM. V was cut by 1 base and J by 0 bases, with 19 bases left in between. The CDR3 extends over 18 amino acids. DNA of the CDR3: TGTGCCAGCAGTTTATTGCTAGGCCCTAGCGTAAGCTCCTACGAGCAGTACTTC. Its translation: CASSLLLGPSVSSYEQYF.

This chain links TRBV19 with TRBJ1-5; 7 bases agree with TRBD1. CDR1 and CDR2 from the germline V gene are LNHDA and SQIVND (reference sequence). The CDR3 totals 16 residues. V was pared by 4 bases and J by 2 bases, with 8 bases of the junction left unmatched. The CDR3 region has the DNA TGTGCCAGTAGTACCGACGGAGGGACAGGCAATCAGCCCCAGCATTTT. Its protein is CASSTDGGTGNQPQHF. Using reference TRBV19 and TRBJ1-5 for the parts outside the CDR3, the full variable domain is DGGITQSPKYLFRKEGQNVTLSCEQNLNHDAMYWYRQDPGQGLRLIYYSQIVNDFQKGDIAEGYSVSREKKESFPLTVTSAQKNPTAFYLCASSTDGGTGNQPQHFGDGTRLSIL.

For the CDR3, the DNA is TGTGCCAGCAGCTTAGGACAGGGGGGACAGCCCCAGCATTTT. This translates into CASSLGQGGQPQHF. The V call is TRBV5-6, the J call TRBJ1-5; 10 bases are a match to TRBD1. This CDR3 is 14 amino acids long. Germline-derived CDR1 and CDR2 are SGHDT and YYEEEE. The trim removed 2 bases at V and 7 bases at J, leaving 3 bases unmatched. The full variable domain, in which reference TRBV5-6 and TRBJ1-5 provide the parts outside the CDR3, is DAGVTQSPTHLIKTRGQQVTLRCSPKSGHDTVSWYQQALGQGPQFIFQYYEEEERQRGNFPDRFSGHQFPNYSSELNVNALLLGDSALYLCASSLGQGGQPQHFGDGTRLSIL.

The chain uses TRBV7-6 and TRBJ2-2, with D maybe TRBD1 (6 bases). Trimming took 4 bases from V and 6 from J, leaving 15 bases between them. CDR3 length: 15 amino acids. Per the germline V gene, CDR1 is SGHVS and CDR2 is FNYEAQ. The CDR3 sequence: CASSSPSGAAGELFF. As DNA, the CDR3 is TGTGCCAGCAGCTCGCCGTCAGGGGCAGCCGGGGAGCTGTTTTTT.